A single sample gave rise to the 32 T cell receptor beta chains below, sequenced in a study of blood T cell repertoires in COVID-19. Repertoires were generated with immunoSEQ multiplex PCR, while TCRdb's copy carries only in-frame clones and drops some. Of 140,000 or so clones listed, approximately 80% are singletons. Sample: peripheral blood. The receptors here all came from a woman aged 50 to 65 with acute or convalescent COVID-19.

The chain carries TRBV7-3 and TRBJ2-7; 7 nucleotides align to TRBD2. Germline CDR1 SGHTA, CDR2 FQGTGA. The CDR3 has 16 amino acids. With 0 bases clipped from V and 2 bases from J, the junction kept 7 bases outside the gene matches. The CDR3 coding sequence is TGTGCCAGCAGCTTAACCCCAGCGGGGCAGACCTACGAGCAGTACTTC. It codes for CASSLTPAGQTYEQYF.

This clone was found once. The chain combines TRBV6-5 with TRBJ1-3, with TRBD1 identical over 8 bases. The CDR3 consists of 15 residues. CDR1 and CDR2 from the germline V gene are MNHEY and SVGAGI. J was trimmed by 2 bases and V by 3 bases; bases with no gene match: 3. This CDR3 reads CASSYMGQAGNTIYF. The CDR3 nucleotides read TGTGCCAGCAGTTATATGGGACAGGCTGGAAACACCATATATTTT.

This chain joins TRBV19 and TRBJ2-1, with 9 bases identical to TRBD2. Trimming took 3 bases from V and 6 from J; bases not matched to a gene: 3. Germline-derived CDR1 and CDR2 are LNHDA and SQIVND (reference sequence). The CDR3 is 14 amino acids. The CDR3 here is CASSIRGGGNEQFF. For the CDR3, the DNA is TGTGCCAGTAGTATTCGCGGGGGGGGCAATGAGCAGTTCTTC.

This chain links TRBV11-2 with TRBJ1-1; D unclear. V lost 5 bases, J lost 6 bases, and 10 bases lay in between. Germline V gives CDR1 SGHAT, CDR2 FQNNGV. The CDR3 consists of 12 residues. The CDR3 nucleotides read TGTGCCAGCAGCCCCCGGGAGTCTGAAGCTTTCTTT. The encoded protein is CASSPRESEAFF. Supplemented by reference TRBV11-2 and TRBJ1-1, the full variable domain reads EAGVAQSPRYKIIEKRQSVAFWCNPISGHATLYWYQQILGQGPKLLIQFQNNGVVDDSQLPKDRFSAERLKGVDSTLKIQPAKLEDSAVYLCASSPRESEAFFGQGTRLTVV.

In its sample, this clone was seen once. The chain has TRBV5-1 and TRBJ1-2, with 9 bases aligning to TRBD1. Germline V gene sequence: CDR1 SGHRS, CDR2 YFSETQ. V gave up 5 bases and J gave up 7 bases; unmatched junction bases: 9. This CDR3 contains 14 residues. The CDR3 coding sequence is TGCGCCAGCAGAGAGGGACAGGGATTGGGTGGCTACACCTTC. Protein: CASREGQGLGGYTF.

The rearrangement links TRBV6-6 to TRBJ1-5, with 10 nucleotides matching TRBD1. V lost 0 bases and J lost 2; bases outside the gene matches: 1. CDR3 length equals 16 residues. Germline V CDR1 and CDR2: MNHNY, SVGAGI (reference sequence). CDR3 loop: CASSYSGTGGNQPQHF. The CDR3 DNA reads TGTGCCAGCAGTTACTCAGGGACAGGGGGCAATCAGCCCCAGCATTTT.

V is TRBV9 and J is TRBJ2-7; TRBD2 matches 12 bases. Per the germline V gene, CDR1 is SGDLS and CDR2 is YYNGEE. This CDR3 spans 16 amino acids. V trimming: 0 bases; J trimming: 5 bases; junction bases outside the gene matches: 6. In nucleotides, the CDR3 is TGTGCCAGCAGCGTAGGGTCTAGCGGGGGGGCCGACGAGCAGTACTTC. This codes for CASSVGSSGGADEQYF.

This chain joins TRBV2 and TRBJ2-5; 7 nucleotides agree with TRBD1. The V and J ends lost 5 bases and 3 bases, in that order; junction bases with no gene match: 12. Germline V gives CDR1 SNHLY, CDR2 FYNNEI. The CDR3 totals 16 residues. The CDR3 nucleotides read TGTGCCAGCAGTCCTTGGACGGCAGGGGGTAAAGAGACCCAGTACTTC. It translates to CASSPWTAGGKETQYF.

The J gene is TRBJ2-1, the V gene TRBV5-1; TRBD2 agrees at 7 bases. The CDR3 is 16 residues long. Trimming at V came to 5 bases and at J to 4 bases, leaving 12 bases not matched to a gene. Germline V lookup: CDR1 SGHRS, CDR2 YFSETQ. The CDR3 here is CASSFGSSGVYNEQFF. Here the CDR3 DNA reads TGCGCCAGCAGTTTTGGCTCTAGCGGAGTTTACAATGAGCAGTTCTTC.

The J gene is TRBJ2-7, the V gene TRBV7-2; 9 bases are a match to TRBD1. V shed 6 bases, J shed 2 bases, and the junction held 8 bases outside the gene matches. Per the germline V gene, CDR1 is SGHTA and CDR2 is FQGNSA. The CDR3 spans 15 residues. The CDR3 DNA is TGTGCCAGCAGTCTGGACAGGGGCTACCCCTACGAGCAGTACTTC. Protein product: CASSLDRGYPYEQYF.

The chain is built from TRBV3-1 (or the pseudogene TRBV3-2) and TRBJ2-1; no clear D. This CDR3 has 14 amino acids. Germline CDR1 LGHDT, CDR2 YNNKEL (reference sequence). The germline V and J ends were trimmed by 0 bases and 6 bases, with 9 bases remaining between them. The CDR3 sequence is CASSQDFTINEQFF. CDR3 sequence (DNA): TGTGCCAGCAGCCAAGATTTTACAATCAATGAGCAGTTCTTC.

With regard to this clone: One end of the junction is discordant with germline, which a read error may explain. The J gene is TRBJ2-5, the V gene TRBV9; possibly TRBD1 for D (6 bases). The germline V gene encodes CDR1 SGDLS and CDR2 YYNGEE. The CDR3 is 13 residues long. CDR3 DNA sequence: TGTGCCAGCAGCGGACACAAACAGGGAGACATGAACTTC. Translation: CASSGHKQGDMNF.

The chain employs TRBV29-1 and TRBJ2-5, with D maybe TRBD1 (5 bases). The germline gives CDR1 SQVTM, CDR2 ANQGSEA. Deletions cut 4 bases from V and 5 bases from J, with 17 bases between. CDR3 length: 14 amino acids. CDR3 in DNA: TGCAGCGTTGCACAGGTGGTCTCTGTTGAGACCCAGTACTTC. Translated, it gives CSVAQVVSVETQYF.

This clone was observed a few times. The CDR3 DNA follows: TGTGCCTGGAGACTAGCGGGGGGCCCATACAATGAGCAGTTCTTC. Its protein product is CAWRLAGGPYNEQFF. The chain has TRBV30 and TRBJ2-1; 12 bases are a match to TRBD2. CDR3 length: 15 residues. Trimming removed 3 bases from V and 4 bases from J; junction bases left unmatched: 4. CDR1 GTSNPN and CDR2 SVGIG come from the germline V gene (reference sequence).

The J gene is TRBJ1-2, the V gene TRBV15; D is uncertain. The CDR3 is made up of 13 amino acids. V lost 0 bases to trimming and J lost 7 bases, with 9 bases between them. Germline lookup yields CDR1 LNHNV and CDR2 YYDKDF (reference sequence). Here the CDR3 DNA reads TGTGCCACCAGCAGAGATACGACACGTGGCTACACCTTC. It translates to CATSRDTTRGYTF.

This chain uses TRBV5-5 with TRBJ1-5, with 9 nucleotides matching TRBD1. CDR1 SGHKS and CDR2 YYEKEE come from the germline V gene (reference sequence). The CDR3 spans 16 residues. V gave up 0 bases and J gave up 6 bases; unmatched junction bases: 7. CDR3 protein: CASSLGGGQGRQPQHF. In DNA form, the CDR3 reads TGTGCCAGCAGCTTGGGGGGCGGACAGGGGCGTCAGCCCCAGCATTTT. The full variable domain, its missing parts supplied by reference TRBV5-5 and TRBJ1-5, is DAGVTQSPTHLIKTRGQQVTLRCSPISGHKSVSWYQQVLGQGPQFIFQYYEKEERGRGNFPDRFSARQFPNYSSELNVNALLLGDSALYLCASSLGGGQGRQPQHFGDGTRLSIL.

This clone was seen a few times. The rearrangement uses TRBV19 and TRBJ2-2; D is ambiguous. V lost 7 bases and J 9 bases, leaving 24 bases between the germline ends. The CDR3 spans 16 residues. Germline loops: CDR1 LNHDA, CDR2 SQIVND (reference sequence). The CDR3 sequence is CASKLTLQGGNRELFF. CDR3 nucleotides: TGTGCCAGTAAATTGACTTTGCAAGGCGGTAACAGGGAGCTGTTTTTT.

The chain links TRBV6-4 to TRBJ2-4; maybe TRBD2 (5 bases). Trimming removed 9 bases from V and 0 bases from J, with 6 bases in between. The CDR3 covers 12 residues. CDR1 is MRHNA and CDR2 is SNTAGT in the germline V gene. The CDR3 DNA reads TGTGCCAGGGGAGTAGCCAAAAACATTCAGTACTTC. This sequence encodes CARGVAKNIQYF.

The chain joins TRBV6-5 to TRBJ2-2; 11 bases line up with TRBD1. CDR3 length equals 16 residues. Germline values: CDR1 MNHEY, CDR2 SVGAGI. V was pared by 4 bases and J by 7 bases, with 8 bases of the junction left unmatched. This CDR3 is CASSSGRGQGDGELFF. The CDR3 DNA is TGTGCCAGCAGTTCAGGGAGGGGACAGGGGGACGGGGAGCTGTTTTTT.

This clone was picked up one time. This chain connects TRBV11-3 to TRBJ2-1, with a possible D match to TRBD1 (7 bases). Germline CDR1 is SGHNT and CDR2 is YENEEA. Deletions cut 4 bases from V and 13 bases from J, with 17 bases between. The CDR3 runs to 13 residues. The CDR3 sequence is CASSSGHGGGQFF. CDR3 nucleotides: TGTGCCAGCAGCTCGGGGCACGGAGGGGGCCAGTTCTTC.

The chain is built from TRBV11-1 and TRBJ2-7; D perhaps matches TRBD2 (6 bases). Trimming stripped 5 bases from V and 0 bases from J, with 11 bases between. The CDR3 consists of 14 residues. Germline CDR1 is SGHAT and CDR2 is FQDESV (reference sequence). The CDR3 DNA follows: TGTGCCAGCAGCCGGGACTGGAACTCCTACGAGCAGTACTTC. Its translation: CASSRDWNSYEQYF.

The chain uses TRBV5-6 and TRBJ1-1; 11 bases align to TRBD1. After removal of 4 bases from V and 1 base from J, the junction contained 3 bases not matched to a gene. Germline V CDR1 and CDR2: SGHDT, YYEEEE. This CDR3 contains 15 residues. This CDR3 is CASSSGQGANTEAFF. The CDR3 nucleotides are TGTGCCAGCAGCAGTGGACAGGGGGCGAACACTGAAGCTTTCTTT.

The CDR3 protein is CASSQTRGGNIQYF. The CDR3 bases are TGCGCCAGCAGCCAAACGCGGGGGGGGAACATTCAGTACTTC. The gene calls are TRBV4-3 and TRBJ2-4, with 9 bases that match TRBD2. The CDR3 has 14 residues. V was pared by 2 bases and J by 7 bases, with 3 bases of the junction left unmatched. Germline loops: CDR1 LGHNA, CDR2 YSLEER.

Concerning this clone itself: The junction and the germline gene differ at one end; a read error may be behind it. V is TRBV6-4 and J is TRBJ1-6; TRBD1 is a possible D gene (5 bases). Per germline, CDR1 MRHNA and CDR2 SNTAGT. The CDR3 has 13 amino acids. The CDR3 coding sequence is TGTGCCAGCAGTAACTCCAGGGAAGGACCCCTCCACTTT. Protein: CASSNSREGPLHF.

CDR3 coding DNA: TGTGCCAGTAGTATAGCGGGTGACTATGGCTACACCTTC. Translation gives CASSIAGDYGYTF. J is TRBJ1-2 and V is TRBV19; D gene unclear. In germline, CDR1 is LNHDA, CDR2 SQIVND (reference sequence). The length of the CDR3 is 13 residues. Trimming shortened V by 1 base and J by 3 bases, and 6 bases separated the two germline ends. Drawing the rest from reference TRBV19 and TRBJ1-2, the complete variable domain is DGGITQSPKYLFRKEGQNVTLSCEQNLNHDAMYWYRQDPGQGLRLIYYSQIVNDFQKGDIAEGYSVSREKKESFPLTVTSAQKNPTAFYLCASSIAGDYGYTFGSGTRLTVV.

The chain links TRBV20-1 to TRBJ2-3, with D uncertain. There are 11 residues in the CDR3. Germline-derived CDR1 and CDR2 are DFQATT and SNEGSKA (reference sequence). With 2 bases removed from V and 5 bases from J, the gap between germline ends came to 5 bases. The CDR3 sequence: CSARSVDTQYF. Here the CDR3 DNA reads TGCAGTGCTAGATCGGTAGATACGCAGTATTTT.

This rearrangement joins TRBV28 to TRBJ1-6, with a tentative D call TRBD1 (5 bases). The CDR3 spans 14 residues. Trimming took off 3 bases at V and 6 bases at J, with 9 bases between the two ends. Germline V CDR1 and CDR2: MDHEN, SYDVKM. CDR3 sequence: CASSFMTANSPLHF. For the CDR3, the DNA is TGTGCCAGCAGTTTCATGACAGCTAATTCACCCCTCCACTTT.

The chain uses TRBV14 and TRBJ2-7, with no clear D. Germline V gene lookup returns CDR1 SGHDN and CDR2 FVKESK. Trimming pared 1 base from V and 4 bases from J, leaving 2 bases between. The CDR3 is made up of 11 amino acids. The CDR3 protein is CASSQAYEQYF. Written as DNA, the CDR3 is TGTGCCAGCAGCCAAGCATACGAGCAGTACTTC.

The chain uses TRBV18 and TRBJ2-7; 7 bases agree with TRBD1. The CDR3 length is 14 residues. J lost 3 bases, V lost 3 bases, and 5 bases had no gene match. The germline gives CDR1 KGHSH, CDR2 LQKENI. CDR3 loop: CASSPGTENYEQYF. In DNA, the CDR3 is TGTGCCAGCTCACCTGGGACAGAGAACTACGAGCAGTACTTC.

The rearrangement links TRBV6-5 to TRBJ2-1; 7 nucleotides align to TRBD2. The CDR3 runs to 15 residues. The germline CDR1 and CDR2 sequences are MNHEY and SVGAGI. V was pared by 5 bases and J by 0 bases, with 4 bases of the junction left unmatched. The CDR3 reads CASSPWGGSYNEQFF. DNA of the CDR3: TGTGCCAGCAGTCCATGGGGGGGCTCCTACAATGAGCAGTTCTTC.

This rearrangement joins TRBV5-1 to TRBJ2-7; TRBD2 agrees at 7 bases. V dropped 5 bases and J dropped 6; count of bases not matched to a gene: 14. Germline values: CDR1 SGHRS, CDR2 YFSETQ. CDR3 size: 15 residues. The CDR3 sequence: CASREQPGGGGEQYF. The CDR3 DNA reads TGCGCCAGCAGGGAACAACCGGGAGGTGGAGGCGAGCAGTACTTC.

The rearrangement links TRBV7-2 to TRBJ2-5, with D perhaps TRBD1 (5 bases). The CDR3 loop spans 14 amino acids. Germline CDR1 is SGHTA and CDR2 is FQGNSA. V was shortened by 6 bases and J by 3 bases, with 14 bases between the two germline ends. This CDR3 is CASRPPGREETQYF. As DNA, the CDR3 is TGTGCCAGCAGACCACCAGGCAGGGAAGAGACCCAGTACTTC. Filled out from reference TRBV7-2 and TRBJ2-5, the complete variable domain reads GAGVSQSPSNKVTEKGKDVELRCDPISGHTALYWYRQSLGQGLEFLIYFQGNSAPDKSGLPSDRFSAERTGGSVSTLTIQRTQQEDSAVYLCASRPPGREETQYFGPGTRLLVL.